The rows below give T cell receptor beta chains drawn from one sample of a study of Graves' ophthalmopathy and Graves' hyperthyroidism. TCRdb used MiXCR to reprocess the multiplex PCR reads, holding one entry per CDR3 protein. Altogether roughly 1.1 million distinct CDR3 sequences are present, 36% being singletons, with the ten largest covering roughly 11%. The source material was peripheral blood or thyroid tissue (not recorded which). The receptors shown here come from an adult man with Graves' hyperthyroidism. Both conserved end residues are part of each CDR3. The order of the fields is D gene, J gene, CDR3 length, V gene, clone size, CDR3 protein, CDR3 DNA. D genes are given only for firm matches. Some rows have no size entry. The others give once, few or many, or a class for an expanded clone.

NA	TRBJ2-5	13	TRBV29-1	many	CSVERQIEETQYF	TGCAGCGTTGAGCGACAGATTGAAGAGACCCAGTACTTC
NA	TRBJ2-6	16	TRBV25-1	many	CASSESGSFGANVLTF	TGTGCCAGCAGTGAATCAGGGTCTTTTGGGGCCAACGTCCTGACTTTC
TRBD1	TRBJ1-3	16	TRBV9	NA	CASSVGQGNSGNTIYF	TGTGCCAGCAGCGTAGGACAGGGGAACTCTGGAAACACCATATATTTT
TRBD1	TRBJ1-2	15	TRBV29-1	once	CSVEDTDRANYGYTF	TGCAGCGTTGAAGATACCGACAGGGCGAACTATGGCTACACCTTC
NA	TRBJ1-5	16	TRBV10-3	NA	CAISESLAEGSQPQHF	TGTGCCATCAGTGAGTCGTTGGCAGAAGGGAGCCAGCCCCAGCATTTT
TRBD1	TRBJ2-2	14	TRBV30	few	CAWMGQGFTGELFF	TGTGCCTGGATGGGACAGGGTTTTACCGGGGAGCTGTTTTTT
NA	TRBJ2-5	14	TRBV7-7	NA	CASSLVLMGAAQYF	TGTGCCAGCAGCTTAGTTCTTATGGGTGCGGCCCAGTACTTC
TRBD2	TRBJ2-7	15	TRBV25-1	NA	CASSFGEGNLYEQYF	TGTGCCAGCAGCTTCGGGGAGGGGAACTTGTACGAGCAGTACTTC
NA	TRBJ1-1	12	TRBV20-1	few	CSARRGETEAFF	TGCAGTGCTAGGCGGGGGGAGACTGAAGCTTTCTTT
NA	TRBJ1-4	15	TRBV15	many	CATSRDRQLNEKLFF	TGTGCCACCAGCAGAGATCGGCAGCTTAATGAAAAACTGTTTTTT
NA	TRBJ1-5	12	TRBV20-1	many	CSASVGTQPQHF	TGCAGTGCTAGCGTAGGGACCCAGCCCCAGCATTTT
NA	TRBJ1-2	13	TRBV10-2	many	CASSGDINYGYTF	TGCGCCAGCAGTGGAGACATTAACTATGGCTACACCTTC
NA	TRBJ1-3	12	TRBV20-1	NA	CSLPGIGNTIYF	TGCAGTTTACCCGGTATTGGAAACACCATATATTTT
NA	TRBJ2-7	14	TRBV12-3/TRBV12-4	NA	CASSSREASREQYF	TGTGCCAGCAGTTCCCGGGAAGCCTCTAGGGAGCAGTACTTC
TRBD2	TRBJ2-5	15	TRBV25-1	many	CASSEFRGGGETQYF	TGTGCCAGCAGTGAATTTCGCGGGGGGGGAGAGACCCAGTACTTC
TRBD1	TRBJ2-2	15	TRBV7-9	NA	CASSADRGQAGELFF	TGCGCCAGCAGCGCGGACAGGGGGCAGGCCGGGGAGCTGTTTTTT
TRBD2	TRBJ2-5	15	TRBV7-8	few	CASSLGLAGTDTQYF	TGTGCCAGCAGCTTGGGACTAGCGGGCACAGATACGCAGTACTTC
NA	TRBJ1-5	15	TRBV7-9	many	CASSLGFGGHQPQHF	TGTGCCAGCAGCTTAGGTTTCGGGGGGCATCAGCCCCAGCATTTT
NA	TRBJ1-2	16	TRBV4-1	few	CASSQDRAERAYGYTF	TGCGCCAGCAGCCAAGATCGGGCAGAGCGGGCTTATGGCTACACCTTC
TRBD1	TRBJ2-7	15	TRBV7-9	many	CASSSPGTGDHEQYF	TGTGCCAGCAGCTCTCCTGGGACAGGGGACCACGAGCAGTACTTC
NA	TRBJ1-1	12	TRBV14	many	CASSDTAGEAFF	TGTGCCAGCAGCGATACGGCGGGGGAAGCTTTCTTT
NA	TRBJ2-7	14	TRBV19	few	CASSNRSPVYEQYF	TGTGCCAGTAGTAACCGGAGCCCCGTGTACGAGCAGTACTTC